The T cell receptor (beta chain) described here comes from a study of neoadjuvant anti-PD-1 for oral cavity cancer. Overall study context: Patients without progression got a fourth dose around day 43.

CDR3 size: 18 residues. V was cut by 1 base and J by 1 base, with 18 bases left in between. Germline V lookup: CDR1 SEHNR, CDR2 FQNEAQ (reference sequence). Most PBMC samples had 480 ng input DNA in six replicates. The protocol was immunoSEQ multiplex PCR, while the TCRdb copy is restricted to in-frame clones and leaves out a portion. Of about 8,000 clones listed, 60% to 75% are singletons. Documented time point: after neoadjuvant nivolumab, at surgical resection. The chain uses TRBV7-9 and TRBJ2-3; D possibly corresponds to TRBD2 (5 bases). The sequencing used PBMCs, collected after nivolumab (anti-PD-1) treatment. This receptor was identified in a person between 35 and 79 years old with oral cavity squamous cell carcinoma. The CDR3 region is CASSLGTSLSPGTDTQYF. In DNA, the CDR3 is TGTGCCAGCAGCTTAGGCACTAGTCTCTCGCCCGGCACAGATACGCAGTATTTT.